This record covers a single T cell receptor (beta chain). No antigen is known for it. A v3.0 immunoSEQ assay was performed at survey level. This table comes from immunoSEQ multiplex PCR, and its TCRdb copy is limited to in-frame clones, with some not included. This table has about 22,000 clones, about 82% appearing once. This sample was included in a study of long-term antiretroviral therapy in people with HIV. Points from the study as a whole: Researchers lacked any data on ART adherence, viral resistance or therapy changes.

The CDR3 is 17 residues long. Germline V gene lookup returns CDR1 SGHAT and CDR2 FQNNGV. The junction had 11 bases not matched to a gene; V was cut back by 4 bases and J by 1 base. Two or more post-ART PBMC samples, plus at least one pre-ART sample, were available for each donor. The chain recombines TRBV11-2 with TRBJ1-2; 8 bases align to TRBD1. The source was unsorted PBMCs, collected 1.3 years after starting antiretroviral therapy. The origin of this receptor is a man aged 55 to 70 with HIV. The CDR3 reads CASSSGTGHLLNYGYTF. In DNA, the CDR3 is TGTGCCAGCAGCTCCGGGACAGGCCACCTTCTTAACTATGGCTACACCTTC.